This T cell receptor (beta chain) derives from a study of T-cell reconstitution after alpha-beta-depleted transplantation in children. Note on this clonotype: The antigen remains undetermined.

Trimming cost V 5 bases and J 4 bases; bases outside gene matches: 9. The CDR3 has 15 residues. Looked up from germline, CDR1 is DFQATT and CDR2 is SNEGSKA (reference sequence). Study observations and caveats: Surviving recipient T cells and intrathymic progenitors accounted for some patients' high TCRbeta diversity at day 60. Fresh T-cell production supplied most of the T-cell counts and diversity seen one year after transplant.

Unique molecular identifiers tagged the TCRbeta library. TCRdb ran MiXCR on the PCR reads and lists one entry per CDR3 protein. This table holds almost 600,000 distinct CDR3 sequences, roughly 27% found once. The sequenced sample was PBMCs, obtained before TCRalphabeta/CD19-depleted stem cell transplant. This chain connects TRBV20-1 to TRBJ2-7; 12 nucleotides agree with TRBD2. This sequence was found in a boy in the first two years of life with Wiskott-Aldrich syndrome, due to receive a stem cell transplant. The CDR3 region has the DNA TGCAGTGCTGGATGGACTAGCGGGATGGGTTACGAGCAGTACTTC. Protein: CSAGWTSGMGYEQYF.